This TCR beta chain appears in the sequencing data of a study of blood T cell repertoires in COVID-19. On the study more broadly: Sources were T cells, B-cell-depleted T cells, or PBMCs; the material itself was cDNA or gDNA.

Looked up from germline, CDR1 is SEHNR and CDR2 is FQNEAQ (reference sequence). V was pared by 1 base and J by 6 bases, with 3 bases of the junction left unmatched. The length of the CDR3 is 15 residues. Here immunoSEQ multiplex PCR was the method, and the copy in TCRdb shows in-frame clones only, minus some. Of tens of thousands of clones in the sample, roughly 87% were seen once. The rearrangement uses TRBV7-9 and TRBJ1-5; 10 nucleotides agree with TRBD1. The sequence derives from a man over 45 with COVID-19, enrolled during active disease. The material sequenced was peripheral blood. The CDR3 bases are TGTGCCAGCAGCTTAGGGACAGGGGGTCGTCAGCCCCAGCATTTT. Its translation: CASSLGTGGRQPQHF.